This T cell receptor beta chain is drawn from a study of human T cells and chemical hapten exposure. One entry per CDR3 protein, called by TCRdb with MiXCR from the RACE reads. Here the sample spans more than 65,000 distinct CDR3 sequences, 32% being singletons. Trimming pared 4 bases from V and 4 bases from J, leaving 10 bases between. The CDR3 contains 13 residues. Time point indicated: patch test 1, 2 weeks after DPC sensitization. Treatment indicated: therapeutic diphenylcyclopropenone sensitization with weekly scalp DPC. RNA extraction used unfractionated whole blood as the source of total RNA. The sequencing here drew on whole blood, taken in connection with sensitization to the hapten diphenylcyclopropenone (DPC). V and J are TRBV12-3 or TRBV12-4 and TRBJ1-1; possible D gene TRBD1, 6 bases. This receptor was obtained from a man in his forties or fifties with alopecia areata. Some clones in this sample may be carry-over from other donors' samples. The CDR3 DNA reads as TGTGCCAGCAGTTCGGGGACACCCACTGAAGCTTTCTTT. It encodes CASSSGTPTEAFF.